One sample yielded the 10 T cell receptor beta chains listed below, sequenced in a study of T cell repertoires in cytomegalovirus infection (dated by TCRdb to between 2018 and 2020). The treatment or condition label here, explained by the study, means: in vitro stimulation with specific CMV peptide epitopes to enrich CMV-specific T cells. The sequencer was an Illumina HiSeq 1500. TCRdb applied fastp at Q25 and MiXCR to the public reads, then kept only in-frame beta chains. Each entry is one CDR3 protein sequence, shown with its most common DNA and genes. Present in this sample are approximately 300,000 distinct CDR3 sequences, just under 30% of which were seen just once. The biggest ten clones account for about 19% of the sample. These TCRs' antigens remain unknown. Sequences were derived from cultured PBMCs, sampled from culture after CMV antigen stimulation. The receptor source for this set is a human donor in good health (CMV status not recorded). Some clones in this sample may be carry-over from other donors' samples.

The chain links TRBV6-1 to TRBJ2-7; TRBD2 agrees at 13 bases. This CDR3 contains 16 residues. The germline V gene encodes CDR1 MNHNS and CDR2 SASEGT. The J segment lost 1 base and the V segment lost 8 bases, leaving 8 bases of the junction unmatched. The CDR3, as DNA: TGTGCCAGCTTGGGAAGGGGACTAGCGGGGTCCTACGAGCAGTACTTC. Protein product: CASLGRGLAGSYEQYF.

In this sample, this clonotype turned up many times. CDR3 nucleotides: TGTGCCAGCAGCTTAACGGTGGGAGATACGCAGTATTTT. It specifies CASSLTVGDTQYF. The rearrangement joins TRBV7-2 to TRBJ2-3; D is unclear. Germline-derived CDR1 and CDR2 are SGHTA and FQGNSA. The V end was cut by 2 bases, the J end by 5 bases, with 8 bases between. The CDR3 runs 13 residues.

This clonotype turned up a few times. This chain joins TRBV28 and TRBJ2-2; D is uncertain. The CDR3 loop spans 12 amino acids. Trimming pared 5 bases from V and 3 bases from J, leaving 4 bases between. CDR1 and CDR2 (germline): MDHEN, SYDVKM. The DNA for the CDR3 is TGTGCCAGCAGTGGGGACACCGGGGAGCTGTTTTTT. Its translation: CASSGDTGELFF. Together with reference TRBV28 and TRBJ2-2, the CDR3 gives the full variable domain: DVKVTQSSRYLVKRTGEKVFLECVQDMDHENMFWYRQDPGLGLRLIYFSYDVKMKEKGDIPEGYSVSREKKERFSLILESASTNQTSMYLCASSGDTGELFFGEGSRLTVL.

DNA for the CDR3: TGTGCCAGCAGTTTTGGTAGGGGGGGGGAAGCTTTCTTT. This translates into CASSFGRGGEAFF. The V gene is TRBV12-3 or TRBV12-4, the J gene TRBJ1-1; D perhaps matches TRBD1 (6 bases). Trimming removed 3 bases at V and 8 bases at J, with 13 bases between. The CDR3 extends over 13 amino acids.

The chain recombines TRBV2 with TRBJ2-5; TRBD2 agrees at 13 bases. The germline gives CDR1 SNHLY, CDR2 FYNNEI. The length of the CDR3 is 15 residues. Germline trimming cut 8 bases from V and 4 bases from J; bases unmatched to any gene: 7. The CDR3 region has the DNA TGTGCCAGCGGGACTAGCGGGACCCCGGGAGAGACCCAGTACTTC. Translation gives CASGTSGTPGETQYF.

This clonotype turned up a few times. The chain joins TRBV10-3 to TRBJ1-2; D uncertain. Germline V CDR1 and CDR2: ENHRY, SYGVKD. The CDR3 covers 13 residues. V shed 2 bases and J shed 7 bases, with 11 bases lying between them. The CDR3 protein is CAISERAEGGYTF. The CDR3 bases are TGTGCCATCAGTGAGAGGGCAGAGGGTGGCTACACCTTC.

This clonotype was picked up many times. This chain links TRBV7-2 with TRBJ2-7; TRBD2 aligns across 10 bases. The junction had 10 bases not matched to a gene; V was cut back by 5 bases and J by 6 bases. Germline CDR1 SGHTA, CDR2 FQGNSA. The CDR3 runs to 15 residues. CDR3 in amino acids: CASSPWSGGAVEQYF. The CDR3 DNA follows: TGTGCCAGCAGCCCATGGAGCGGGGGGGCGGTCGAGCAGTACTTC.

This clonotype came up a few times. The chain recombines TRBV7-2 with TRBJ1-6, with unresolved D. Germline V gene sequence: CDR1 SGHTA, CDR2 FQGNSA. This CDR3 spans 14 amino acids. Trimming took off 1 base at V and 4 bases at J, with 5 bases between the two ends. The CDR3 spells CASSLVTYNSPLHF. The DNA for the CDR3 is TGTGCCAGCAGCTTAGTTACTTATAATTCACCCCTCCACTTT.

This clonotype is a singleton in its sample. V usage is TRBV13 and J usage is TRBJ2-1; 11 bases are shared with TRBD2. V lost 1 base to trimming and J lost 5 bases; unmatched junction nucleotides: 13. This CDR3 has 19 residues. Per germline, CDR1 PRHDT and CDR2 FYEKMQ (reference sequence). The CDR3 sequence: CASSLVGIFLAGGNNEQFF. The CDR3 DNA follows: TGTGCCAGCAGCTTAGTCGGTATCTTTCTAGCGGGGGGCAACAATGAGCAGTTCTTC. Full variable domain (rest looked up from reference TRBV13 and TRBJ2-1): AAGVIQSPRHLIKEKRETATLKCYPIPRHDTVYWYQQGPGQDPQFLISFYEKMQSDKGSIPDRFSAQQFSDYHSELNMSSLELGDSALYFCASSLVGIFLAGGNNEQFFGPGTRLTVL.

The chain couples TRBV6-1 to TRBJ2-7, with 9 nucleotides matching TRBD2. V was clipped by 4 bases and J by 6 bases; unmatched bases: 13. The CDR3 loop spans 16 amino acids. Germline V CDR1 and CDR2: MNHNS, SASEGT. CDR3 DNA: TGTGCCAGCAGTGGATATCTTAGCGGGAGTTTAATCGAGCAGTACTTC. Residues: CASSGYLSGSLIEQYF.